The clone carrying this T cell receptor beta chain came up once. Its matching antigen is unknown. An end of the junction does not agree with germline; a read error may underlie this. This sample is drawn from a study of cytomegalovirus exposure and HLA in healthy donors. The V gene's germline CDR1 is SGHNT and CDR2 YYREEE (reference sequence). This CDR3 contains 15 residues. Though nominally healthy at sampling, donors likely had unrecorded immune exposures. PCR primers comprised 60 Vbeta and 13 Jbeta primers. Method: immunoSEQ multiplex PCR; TCRdb's copy keeps in-frame clones and lacks some. The sample lists 200,000 or so clones, 70% to 90% seen once, with around 2% in the top ten. The study, taken as a whole, reports: TCR beta sequences reportedly predicted most subjects' HLA-A and HLA-B alleles accurately.

This TCR came from a woman aged 18-35 years in good health and CMV-seropositive. Sequences were obtained from PBMCs. The V and J genes are TRBV5-4 and TRBJ1-2, with 7 bases aligning to TRBD1. CDR3 DNA sequence: TGTGCCAGCAGTGAAACGCTGGGACAGAACTATGGCTGCACCTTC. Protein sequence: CASSETLGQNYGCTF.